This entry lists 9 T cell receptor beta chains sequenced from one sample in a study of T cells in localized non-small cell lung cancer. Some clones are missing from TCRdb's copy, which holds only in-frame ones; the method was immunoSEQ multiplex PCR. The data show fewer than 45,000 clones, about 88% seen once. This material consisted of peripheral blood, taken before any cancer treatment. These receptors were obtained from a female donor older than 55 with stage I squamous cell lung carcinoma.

For the CDR3, the DNA is TGTGCCAGCAGCCCCCGGAGCGGGAGCACAGATACGCAGTATTTT. This translates into CASSPRSGSTDTQYF. The V gene is TRBV7-9, the J gene TRBJ2-3; TRBD2 might be the D (6 bases). This CDR3 has 15 amino acids. Germline CDR1 and CDR2: SEHNR and FQNEAQ (reference sequence). V was shortened by 5 bases and J by 0 bases, with 12 bases between the two germline ends.

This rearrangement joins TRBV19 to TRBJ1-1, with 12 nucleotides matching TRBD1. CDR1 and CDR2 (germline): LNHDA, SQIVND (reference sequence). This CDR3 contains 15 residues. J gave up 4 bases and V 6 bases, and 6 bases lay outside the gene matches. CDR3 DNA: TGTGCCAGTAGGGGACAGGGGGCGCGGGGCACTGAAGCTTTCTTT. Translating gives CASRGQGARGTEAFF.

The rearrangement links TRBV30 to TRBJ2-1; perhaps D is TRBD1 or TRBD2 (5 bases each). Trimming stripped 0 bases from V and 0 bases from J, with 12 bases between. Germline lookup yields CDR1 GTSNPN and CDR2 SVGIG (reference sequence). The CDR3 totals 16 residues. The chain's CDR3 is CAWSVLGTYSYNEQFF. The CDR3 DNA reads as TGTGCCTGGAGTGTACTGGGGACCTACTCCTACAATGAGCAGTTCTTC.

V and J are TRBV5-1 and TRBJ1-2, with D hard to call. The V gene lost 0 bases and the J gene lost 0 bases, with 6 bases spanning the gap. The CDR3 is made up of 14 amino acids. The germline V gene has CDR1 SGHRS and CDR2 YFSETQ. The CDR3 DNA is TGCGCCAGCAGCTTGGACCCTACTAACTATGGCTACACCTTC. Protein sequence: CASSLDPTNYGYTF.

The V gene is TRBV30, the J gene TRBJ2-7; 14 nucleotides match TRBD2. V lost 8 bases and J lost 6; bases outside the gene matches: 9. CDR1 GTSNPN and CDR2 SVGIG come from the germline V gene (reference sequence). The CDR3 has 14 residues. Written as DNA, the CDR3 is TGTGCCATGGGACTAGCGGGAGTCTCCCTCGAGCAGTACTTC. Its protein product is CAMGLAGVSLEQYF.

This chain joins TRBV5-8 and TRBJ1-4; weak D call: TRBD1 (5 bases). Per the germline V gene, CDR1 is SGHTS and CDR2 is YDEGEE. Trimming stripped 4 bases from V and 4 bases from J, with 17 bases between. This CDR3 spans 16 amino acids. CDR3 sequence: CASSGGLRLLNEKLFF. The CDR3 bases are TGTGCCAGCAGCGGGGGGTTGCGCCTTCTTAATGAAAAACTGTTTTTT.

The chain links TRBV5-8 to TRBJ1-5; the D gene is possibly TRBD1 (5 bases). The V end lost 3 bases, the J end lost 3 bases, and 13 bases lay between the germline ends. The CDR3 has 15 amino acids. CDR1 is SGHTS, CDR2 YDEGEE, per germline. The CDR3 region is CASSSDGDPNQPQHF. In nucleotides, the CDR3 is TGTGCCAGCAGCTCGGACGGGGACCCCAATCAGCCCCAGCATTTT.

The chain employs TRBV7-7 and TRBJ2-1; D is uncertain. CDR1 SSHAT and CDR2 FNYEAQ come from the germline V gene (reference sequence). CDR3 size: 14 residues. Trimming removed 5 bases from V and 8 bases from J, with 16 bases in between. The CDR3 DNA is TGTGCCAGCAGCCAGAGGTTAGGGAACGATGAGCAGTTCTTC. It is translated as CASSQRLGNDEQFF. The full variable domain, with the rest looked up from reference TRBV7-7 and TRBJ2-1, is GAGVSQSPRYKVTKRGQDVTLRCDPISSHATLYWYQQALGQGPEFLTYFNYEAQPDKSGLPSDRFSAERPEGSISTLTIQRTEQRDSAMYRCASSQRLGNDEQFFGPGTRLTVL.

CDR3 DNA: TGCAGCGTTAGCTCCCGACAGGAGCTTGCGAACACCGGGGAGCTGTTTTTT. It codes for CSVSSRQELANTGELFF. This rearrangement joins TRBV29-1 to TRBJ2-2; D possibly corresponds to TRBD1 (6 bases). Germline V gene data show CDR1 as SQVTM and CDR2 as ANQGSEA. V was trimmed by 5 bases and J by 0 bases, leaving 19 bases between them. The CDR3 is made up of 17 amino acids.